The clone carrying this T cell receptor (beta chain) was found a few times. The entry originates in a study of regulatory T cells in long-lasting Graves disease. CDR1 is SQVTM, CDR2 ANQGSEA, per germline. This CDR3 region has 14 residues. After removal of 6 bases from V and 1 base from J, the junction contained 7 bases not matched to a gene. iRepertoire HTBI primers and Arm-PCR of CDR3 regions built TCR beta libraries. Original handling: Segment identification across samples yielded 55 to 65 TRBV and 13 to 15 TRBJ segments. TCRdb reanalysed the multiplex PCR reads using MiXCR and keeps one entry per CDR3 protein. TCRdb's processing, not the study's, gives the V and J calls here. There are hundreds of thousands of distinct CDR3 sequences in the sample; roughly a sixth occur only once, and around 25% lies in the top ten. Documented time point: newly diagnosed GD, antithyroid drugs for less than 3 months. Scientists built the TCR library using RNA that was extracted from PBMCs. Patients were from an endocrinology department in Xi'an, China.

The same specimen was also included in a second study, on T cells in Graves' hyperthyroidism and ophthalmopathy. That paper states: The study based diagnoses on clinical symptoms, serum thyroxine and TRAb, thyroid ultrasound and orbital computed tomography. The HTBI primer set was used in a first-round RT-PCR of the TCR CDR3.

The rearrangement links TRBV29-1 to TRBJ2-5; 8 bases map to TRBD1. Sequenced here: peripheral blood mononuclear cells (PBMCs), sampled at new diagnosis, from a patient treated with antithyroid drugs. The receptor comes from a woman aged 40-60 years with Graves disease. This CDR3 reads CSVVGTGRQETQYF. For the CDR3, the DNA is TGCAGCGTGGTAGGGACAGGCCGCCAAGAGACCCAGTACTTC.